This T cell receptor (beta chain) comes out of a study of T-cell memory formation after mild COVID-19. One entry per CDR3 protein results from TCRdb running MiXCR on the 5' RACE reads. The sample consists of 300,000 to 350,000 distinct CDR3 sequences, 15% to 20% of them appearing once. A few counts support this clonotype. This CDR3 is 15 amino acids long. Germline loops: CDR1 MGHRA, CDR2 YSYEKL. V lost 6 bases, J lost 0 bases, and 3 bases stayed unmatched. The chain couples TRBV4-1 to TRBJ2-1; 9 bases are shared with TRBD2. This clonotype originated in a man between 18 and 35 years old who had mild COVID-19 (a few samples of this study predate the infection). Cell type and time point are not known. Sample: PBMCs or a T cell subset sorted from them (not recorded which). The CDR3 is CASSLAGTSYNEQFF. CDR3 DNA: TGCGCCAGCAGTCTAGCGGGGACCTCCTACAATGAGCAGTTCTTC.